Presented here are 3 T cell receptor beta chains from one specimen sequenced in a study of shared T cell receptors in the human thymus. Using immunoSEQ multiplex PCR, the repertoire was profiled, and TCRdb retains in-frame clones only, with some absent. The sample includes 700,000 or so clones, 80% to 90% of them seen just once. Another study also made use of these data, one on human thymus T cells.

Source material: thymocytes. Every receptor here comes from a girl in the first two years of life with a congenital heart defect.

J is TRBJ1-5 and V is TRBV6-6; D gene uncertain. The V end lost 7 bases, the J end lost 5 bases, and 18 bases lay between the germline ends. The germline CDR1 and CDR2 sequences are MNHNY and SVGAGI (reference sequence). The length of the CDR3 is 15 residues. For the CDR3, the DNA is TGTGCCAGCATGAGGGATGATAGATGTGATCAGCCCCAGCATTTT. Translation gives CASMRDDRCDQPQHF.

As DNA, the CDR3 is TGTGCCAGTAGTATAGTGGGGAGAAGGGGAGGCAATTCGTCGGGCTACACCTTC. Residues: CASSIVGRRGGNSSGYTF. The J gene is TRBJ1-2, the V gene TRBV19, with a weak D call TRBD1 (5 bases). The V end lost 1 base, the J end lost 8 bases, and 26 bases lay between the germline ends. Germline assignment: CDR1 LNHDA and CDR2 SQIVND (reference sequence). The CDR3 has 18 residues.

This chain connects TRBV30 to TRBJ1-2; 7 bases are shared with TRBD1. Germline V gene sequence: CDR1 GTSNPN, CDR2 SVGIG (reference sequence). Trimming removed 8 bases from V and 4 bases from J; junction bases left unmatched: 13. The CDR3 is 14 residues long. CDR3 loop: CARDRATSAYGYTF. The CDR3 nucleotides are TGTGCCCGTGACAGGGCTACCTCAGCCTATGGCTACACCTTC.